This T cell receptor (beta chain) stems from a study of blood T cell repertoires in COVID-19. Study details: There were acute and convalescent COVID-19 samples, and they came from the United States, Italy and Spain. PBMCs, B-cell-depleted T cells, or T cells were the source of the cDNA or gDNA that made up the material.

Clones were read by immunoSEQ multiplex PCR, and TCRdb kept only the in-frame ones, dropping some. The sample has around 140,000 clones, more than 75% seen once. The CDR3 runs to 14 residues. The V end was cut by 6 bases, the J end by 4 bases, with 12 bases between. The germline V gene encodes CDR1 WNHNN and CDR2 SYGVQD (reference sequence). The sequence derives from a man older than 75 with acute or convalescent COVID-19. The chain recombines TRBV10-1 with TRBJ2-2; TRBD1 is a possible D gene (6 bases). The material sequenced was peripheral blood. The CDR3 is CASRRTAGTGELFF. As DNA, the CDR3 is TGCGCCAGCAGGAGGACAGCCGGCACCGGGGAGCTGTTTTTT.